This is a list of T cell receptor beta chains from one sample in a study of blood T cell repertoires in COVID-19. Repertoires were generated with immunoSEQ multiplex PCR, while TCRdb's copy carries only in-frame clones and drops some. The repertoire includes some 250,000 clones, about 90% of them detected once, and almost 4% sits in the top ten. Material for sequencing was PBMCs or T cells enriched from blood (not recorded which). These receptor sequences come from a woman in her 30s with acute COVID-19. The CDR3 runs from the conserved cysteine through the conserved F or W. A D gene is named only where the DNA matches it firmly. Size values are once, few and many counts, or a class for expanded clones, and some rows have none.

j_call d_call v_call clone_size cdr3_length cdr3_nt cdr3_aa
TRBJ1-2 - TRBV7-9 - 16 TGTGCCAGCAGCCCCGAGGGCCTATTTAGAGGTGATGGCTACACCTTC CASSPEGLFRGDGYTF
TRBJ2-3 TRBD2 TRBV4-2 few 16 TGTGCCAGCAGCCAAGATACTAGCGGGGGGGCAGATACGCAGTATTTT CASSQDTSGGADTQYF
TRBJ2-1 TRBD2 TRBV7-9 - 14 TGTGCCAGCAGCTCCTTGCGGGGGAGGTCTGAGCAGTTCTTC CASSSLRGRSEQFF
TRBJ1-2 TRBD1 TRBV7-2 few 15 TGTGCCAGCAGCTTAGTGGATCGGGACAGCTCTGGCTACACCTTC CASSLVDRDSSGYTF
TRBJ1-6 TRBD1 TRBV7-8 - 18 TGTGCCAGCAGCTCGACCAGGGGGCAGGGCTCCTATAATTCACCCCTCCACTTT CASSSTRGQGSYNSPLHF
TRBJ1-2 - TRBV5-1 - 13 TGCGCCAGCAGCTTGGGCCCAGGTGGGGGCTACACCTTC CASSLGPGGGYTF
TRBJ2-1 TRBD1 TRBV5-1 - 18 TGCGCCAGCAGCCCCGGGACAGGGGGCTCAATAGAATACAATGAGCAGTTCTTC CASSPGTGGSIEYNEQFF
TRBJ1-2 - TRBV7-9 - 13 TGTGCCAGCAGCTTAAACAGGGCCTATGGCTACACCTTC CASSLNRAYGYTF
TRBJ2-3 - TRBV11-2 - 14 TGTGCCAGCAGCTTAGAGGGGCCTAGTGATACGCAGTATTTT CASSLEGPSDTQYF
TRBJ2-7 - TRBV7-9 - 12 TGTGCCAGCAGCTTAGGTAGCTACGAGCAGTACTTC CASSLGSYEQYF
TRBJ2-7 - TRBV30 - 13 TGTGCCTGGCAGCGACAGGGAGGCCACGAGCAGTACTTC CAWQRQGGHEQYF
TRBJ2-3 TRBD1 TRBV7-8 - 18 TGTGCCAGCAGCTCGGTGTATAGGGACAGGGGGTCCACAGATACGCAGTATTTT CASSSVYRDRGSTDTQYF
TRBJ1-5 TRBD1 TRBV7-8 once 17 TGTGCCAGCAGCGCCCTTAGTGGGGACAGGAGCAATCAGCCCCAGCATTTT CASSALSGDRSNQPQHF
TRBJ1-2 - TRBV18 - 13 TGTGCCAGCTCCATCATACAGGACCAGGGCTACACCTTC CASSIIQDQGYTF
TRBJ2-1 TRBD2 TRBV6-5 - 13 TGTGCCAGCAGACTAGCGGGGGCCAATGAGCAGTTCTTC CASRLAGANEQFF
TRBJ1-1 TRBD1 TRBV4-1 - 14 TGCGCCAGCAGCGAAAAACAGGGGATCACTGAAGCTTTCTTT CASSEKQGITEAFF
TRBJ1-2 TRBD1 TRBV24-1 - 16 TGTGCCACCAGTGATCCCGGGACAGGCCATTTCTATGGCTACACCTTC CATSDPGTGHFYGYTF
TRBJ1-1 - TRBV10-1 - 14 TGCGCCAGCAGCGGAGGGACGGTAGACACTGAAGCTTTCTTT CASSGGTVDTEAFF
TRBJ2-3 - TRBV7-2 - 16 TGTGCCAGCAGCCCCCCCCACGGGGGGCCGGGAGATACGCAGTATTTT CASSPPHGGPGDTQYF
TRBJ1-2 - TRBV7-9 - 12 TGTGCCACCCTGCGGGGGTCCTATGGCTACACCTTC CATLRGSYGYTF
TRBJ1-3 - TRBV6-1 - 15 TGTGCCAGCTCTACCGTGCGGAACTCTGGAAACACCATATATTTT CASSTVRNSGNTIYF
TRBJ2-3 TRBD2 TRBV19 - 15 TGTGCCAGCAAGTATGGGGGGGGTGGAACAGATACGCAGTATTTT CASKYGGGGTDTQYF
TRBJ2-3 TRBD2 TRBV5-1 - 15 TGCGCCAGCAGGGCGCGGGGGGATCCCACAGATACGCAGTATTTT CASRARGDPTDTQYF
TRBJ2-7 TRBD2 TRBV29-1 - 13 TGCAGCGTTGAGAATAGCGGGGCCTACGAGCAGTACTTC CSVENSGAYEQYF